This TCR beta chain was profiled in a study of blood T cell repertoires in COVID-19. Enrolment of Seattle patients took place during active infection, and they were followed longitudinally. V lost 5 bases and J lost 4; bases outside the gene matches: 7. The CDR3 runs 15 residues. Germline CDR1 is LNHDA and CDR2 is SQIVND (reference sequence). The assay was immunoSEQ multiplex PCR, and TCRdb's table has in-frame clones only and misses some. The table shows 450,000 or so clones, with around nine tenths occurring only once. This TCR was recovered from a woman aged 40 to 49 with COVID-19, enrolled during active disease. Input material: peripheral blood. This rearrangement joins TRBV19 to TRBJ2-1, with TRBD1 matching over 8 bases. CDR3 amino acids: CASSPPGQVYNEQFF. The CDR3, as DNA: TGTGCCAGTAGTCCCCCGGGACAGGTTTACAATGAGCAGTTCTTC.